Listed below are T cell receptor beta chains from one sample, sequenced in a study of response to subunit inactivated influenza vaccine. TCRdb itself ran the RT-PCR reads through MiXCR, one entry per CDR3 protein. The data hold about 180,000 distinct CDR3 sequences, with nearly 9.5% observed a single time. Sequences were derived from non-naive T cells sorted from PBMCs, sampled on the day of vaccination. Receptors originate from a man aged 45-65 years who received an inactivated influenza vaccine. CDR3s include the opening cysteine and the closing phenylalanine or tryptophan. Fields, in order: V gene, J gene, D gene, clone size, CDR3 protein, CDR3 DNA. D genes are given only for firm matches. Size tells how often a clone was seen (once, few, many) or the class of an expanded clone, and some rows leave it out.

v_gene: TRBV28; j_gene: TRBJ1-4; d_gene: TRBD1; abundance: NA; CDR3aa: CASSFGTVGEKLFF; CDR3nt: TGTGCCAGCAGTTTCGGGACAGTTGGTGAAAAACTGTTTTTT
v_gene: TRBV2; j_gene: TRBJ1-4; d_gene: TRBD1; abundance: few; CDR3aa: CASRWDRGEKLFF; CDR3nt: TGTGCCAGCAGATGGGACAGGGGTGAAAAACTGTTTTTT
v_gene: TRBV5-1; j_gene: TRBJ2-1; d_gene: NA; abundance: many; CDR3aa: CASSTTLAEQFF; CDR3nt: TGCGCCAGCAGTACGACTCTCGCTGAGCAGTTCTTC
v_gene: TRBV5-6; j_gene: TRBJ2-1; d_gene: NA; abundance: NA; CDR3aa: CASSIGQPGSYNEQFF; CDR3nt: TGTGCCAGCAGCATAGGACAGCCCGGCTCCTACAATGAGCAGTTCTTC
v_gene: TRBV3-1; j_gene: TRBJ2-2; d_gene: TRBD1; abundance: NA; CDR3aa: CASSVKTGQHTGELFF; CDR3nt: TGTGCCAGCAGCGTCAAAACGGGACAGCACACCGGGGAGCTGTTTTTT
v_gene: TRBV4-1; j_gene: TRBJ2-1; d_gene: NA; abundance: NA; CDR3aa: CASSQEGGVRNEQFF; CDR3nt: TGCGCCAGCAGCCAAGAAGGAGGGGTCCGGAATGAGCAGTTCTTC
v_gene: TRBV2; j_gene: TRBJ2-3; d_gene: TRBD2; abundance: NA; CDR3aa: CASSETGLAGDTDTQYF; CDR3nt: TGTGCCAGCAGTGAAACCGGACTAGCGGGAGACACAGATACGCAGTATTTT
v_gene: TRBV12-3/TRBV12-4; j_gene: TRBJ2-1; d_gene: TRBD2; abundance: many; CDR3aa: CASSKSRGGDNEQFF; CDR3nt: TGTGCCAGCAGTAAGAGCCGGGGGGGGGACAATGAGCAGTTCTTC
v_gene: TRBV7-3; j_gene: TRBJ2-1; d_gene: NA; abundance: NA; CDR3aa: CASSRGGEQFF; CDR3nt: TGTGCCAGCAGCCGCGGCGGTGAGCAGTTCTTC
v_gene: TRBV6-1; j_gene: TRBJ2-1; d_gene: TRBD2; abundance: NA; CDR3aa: CASSRSGSSYEQFF; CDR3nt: TGTGCCAGCAGCCGAAGCGGGAGTAGCTATGAGCAGTTCTTC
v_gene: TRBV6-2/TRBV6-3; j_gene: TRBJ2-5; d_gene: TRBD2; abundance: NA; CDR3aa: CASSYREGGTQYF; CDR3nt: TGTGCCAGCAGTTACCGGGAGGGGGGGACCCAGTACTTC
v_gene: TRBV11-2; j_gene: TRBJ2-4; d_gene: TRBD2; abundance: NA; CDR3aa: CASSLVPGLAGALRPKNIQYF; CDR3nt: TGTGCCAGCAGCTTAGTCCCTGGACTAGCGGGGGCCCTTAGGCCCAAAAACATTCAGTACTTC
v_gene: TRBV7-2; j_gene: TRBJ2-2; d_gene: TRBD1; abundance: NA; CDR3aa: CASSSRTGNTGELFF; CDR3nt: TGTGCCAGCAGCTCCCGGACAGGGAACACCGGGGAGCTGTTTTTT
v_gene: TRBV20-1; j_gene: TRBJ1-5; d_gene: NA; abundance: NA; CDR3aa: CSAREPNQPQHF; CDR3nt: TGCAGTGCTAGAGAACCCAATCAGCCCCAGCATTTT
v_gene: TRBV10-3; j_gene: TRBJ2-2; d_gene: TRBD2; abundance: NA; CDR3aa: CAIRGTSGGAGGELFF; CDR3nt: TGTGCCATCAGAGGTACTAGCGGGGGGGCCGGCGGGGAGCTGTTTTTT
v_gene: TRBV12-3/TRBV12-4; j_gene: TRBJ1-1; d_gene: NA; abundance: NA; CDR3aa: CASREDSEAFF; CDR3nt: TGTGCCAGCAGAGAAGACAGTGAAGCTTTCTTT